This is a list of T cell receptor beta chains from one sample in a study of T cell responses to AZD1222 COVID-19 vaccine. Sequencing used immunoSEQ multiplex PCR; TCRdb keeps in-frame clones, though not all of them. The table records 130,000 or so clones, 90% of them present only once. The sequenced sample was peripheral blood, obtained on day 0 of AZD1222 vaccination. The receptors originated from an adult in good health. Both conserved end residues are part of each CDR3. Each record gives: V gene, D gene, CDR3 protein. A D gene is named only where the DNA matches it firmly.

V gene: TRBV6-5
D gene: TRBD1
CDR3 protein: CASSPTQGARSPLHF

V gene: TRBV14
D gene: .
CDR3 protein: CASSQATKLFF

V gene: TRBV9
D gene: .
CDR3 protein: CASSVGSTSTDTQYF

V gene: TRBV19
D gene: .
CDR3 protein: CASSIDARRGPSYEQYF

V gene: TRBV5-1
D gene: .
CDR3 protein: CASSVSGALDTQYF

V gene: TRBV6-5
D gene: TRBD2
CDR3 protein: CASNLEGLLVGELFF

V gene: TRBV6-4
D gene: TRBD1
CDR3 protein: CATTRRDRGRISGNTIYF

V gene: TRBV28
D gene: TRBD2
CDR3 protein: CASSLAGGRYEQYF

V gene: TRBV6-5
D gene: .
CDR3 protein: CASSYGQEWEDEQFF

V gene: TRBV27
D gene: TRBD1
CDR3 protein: CASTNTAGTGDGYTF

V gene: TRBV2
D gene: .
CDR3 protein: CASSGQLYGYTF

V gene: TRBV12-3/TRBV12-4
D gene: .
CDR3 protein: CASSFARENIQYF

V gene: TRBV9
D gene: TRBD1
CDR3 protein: CASSAMGQMGTF

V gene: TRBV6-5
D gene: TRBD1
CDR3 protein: CASSSTGGFYNEQFF

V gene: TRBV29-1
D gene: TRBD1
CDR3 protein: CSGMTGPLNEQFF

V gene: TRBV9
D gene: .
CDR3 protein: CASSVGLTASTDTQYF

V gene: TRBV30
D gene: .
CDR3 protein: CAWSALKEKLFF

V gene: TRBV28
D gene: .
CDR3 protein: CATREGLATEAFF

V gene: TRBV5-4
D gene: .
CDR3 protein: CASKDSTNTGELFF

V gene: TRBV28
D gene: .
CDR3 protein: CASSLRGYGYTF

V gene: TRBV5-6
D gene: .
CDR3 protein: CASSSEGGFHEQYF

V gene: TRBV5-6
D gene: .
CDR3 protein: CASSLWGALNTEAFF

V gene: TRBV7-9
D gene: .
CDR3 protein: CASSSTASNQPQHF

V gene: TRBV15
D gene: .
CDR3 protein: CATSRDLRLNEKLFF

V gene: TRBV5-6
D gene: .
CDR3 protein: CASSPGLLQIVHF

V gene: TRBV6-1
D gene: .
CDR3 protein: CASSEGGRIFRPPLHF

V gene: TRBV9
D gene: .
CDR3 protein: CASSVGGLHTDTQYF

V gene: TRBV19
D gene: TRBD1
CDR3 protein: CASNPGQERAEAFF

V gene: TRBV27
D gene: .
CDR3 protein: CASSPGPGFGTEAFF

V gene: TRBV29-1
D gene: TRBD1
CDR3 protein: CSVESDRGLGYTF

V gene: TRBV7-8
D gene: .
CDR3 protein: CASSPPSAANTEAFF

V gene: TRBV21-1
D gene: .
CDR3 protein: CASRSNRAVSNQPQHF